Following are 17 T cell receptor beta chains from one sample sequenced in a study of T-cell memory formation after mild COVID-19. One entry per CDR3 protein, called by TCRdb with MiXCR from the 5' RACE reads. In the table there are about 110,000 distinct CDR3 sequences, around 12% of which are singletons. Sample: PBMCs or a T cell subset sorted from them (not recorded which). These receptors originate from an adult woman who had mild COVID-19 (a few samples of this study predate the infection). Cell type and time point are not known.

The chain recombines TRBV13 with TRBJ2-7, with D possibly called TRBD1 or TRBD2 (5 bases each). V shed 0 bases and J shed 3 bases, with 12 bases lying between them. The CDR3 spans 15 residues. In germline, CDR1 is PRHDT, CDR2 FYEKMQ (reference sequence). The CDR3 coding sequence is TGTGCCAGCAGCTTAGGGCACGGGGCGGGCTACGAGCAGTACTTC. It is translated as CASSLGHGAGYEQYF.

V usage is TRBV6-2 or TRBV6-3 and J usage is TRBJ2-3; 11 bases match TRBD2. Germline V gene sequence: CDR1 MNHEY, CDR2 SVGEGT. Trimming removed 6 bases from V and 2 bases from J; junction bases left unmatched: 4. CDR3 length equals 15 residues. CDR3 in amino acids: CASSRGLADTDTQYF. In DNA form, the CDR3 reads TGTGCCAGCAGCCGGGGACTAGCGGACACAGATACGCAGTATTTT.

The V gene is TRBV7-9, the J gene TRBJ1-2, with TRBD1 identical over 12 bases. V gave up 1 base and J gave up 4 bases; unmatched junction bases: 16. The CDR3 is made up of 20 amino acids. Germline loops: CDR1 SEHNR, CDR2 FQNEAQ (reference sequence). CDR3 loop: CASSLVAVPGQGAPGYGYTF. CDR3 DNA: TGTGCCAGCAGCTTAGTAGCAGTCCCGGGACAGGGGGCGCCAGGCTATGGCTACACCTTC.

The V and J genes are TRBV30 and TRBJ2-2, with D perhaps TRBD1 (5 bases). V was clipped by 5 bases and J by 6 bases, with 10 bases between them. Germline CDR1 is GTSNPN and CDR2 is SVGIG (reference sequence). The CDR3 has 12 residues. CDR3 nucleotide sequence: TGTGCCTGGGGGGCGAGCGCCGGGGAGCTGTTTTTT. Translated: CAWGASAGELFF. The whole variable domain, remainder taken from reference TRBV30 and TRBJ2-2, is SQTIHQWPATLVQPVGSPLSLECTVEGTSNPNLYWYRQAAGRGLQLLFYSVGIGQISSEVPQNLSASRPQDRQFILSSKKLLLSDSGFYLCAWGASAGELFFGEGSRLTVL.

This clonotype showed up just a few times. The chain uses TRBV12-3 or TRBV12-4 and TRBJ2-2; D is ambiguous. The V end lost 5 bases, the J end lost 1 base, and 8 bases lay between the germline ends. This CDR3 has 14 residues. CDR3 protein: CASSPLWNTGELFF. DNA for the CDR3: TGTGCCAGCAGTCCCCTGTGGAACACCGGGGAGCTGTTTTTT.

The chain carries TRBV9 and TRBJ1-5; D is ambiguous. CDR1 is SGDLS and CDR2 is YYNGEE in the germline V gene. This CDR3 spans 14 amino acids. The V end lost 0 bases, the J end lost 2 bases, and 6 bases lay between the germline ends. The CDR3 loop reads CASSVDDRNQPQHF. For the CDR3, the DNA is TGTGCCAGCAGCGTAGACGATCGCAATCAGCCCCAGCATTTT.

The rearrangement uses TRBV3-1 and TRBJ2-2, with 8 bases matching TRBD2. Germline CDR1 and CDR2: LGHDT and YNNKEL (reference sequence). Trimming cost V 2 bases and J 3 bases; bases outside gene matches: 5. There are 16 residues in the CDR3. This CDR3 reads CASSQLKAGDTGELFF. The CDR3 DNA sequence: TGTGCCAGCAGCCAATTGAAAGCGGGAGACACCGGGGAGCTGTTTTTT.

This clonotype was detected a few times. The DNA for the CDR3 is TGTGCCACCAGCACTAGGACAGGGGAATACGAGCAGTACTTC. Translated: CATSTRTGEYEQYF. This chain links TRBV15 with TRBJ2-7, with 9 positions matching TRBD1. The CDR3 spans 14 residues. Germline CDR1 is LNHNV and CDR2 is YYDKDF (reference sequence). The junction had 5 bases not matched to a gene; V was cut back by 4 bases and J by 4 bases.

This clonotype turned up a few times. The chain combines TRBV7-9 with TRBJ2-1, with D maybe TRBD2 (6 bases). CDR3 size: 13 residues. Per the germline V gene, CDR1 is SEHNR and CDR2 is FQNEAQ (reference sequence). Trimming removed 3 bases at V and 7 bases at J, with 10 bases between. CDR3 region: CASSLRSGNEQFF. As DNA, the CDR3 is TGTGCCAGCAGCTTGAGGAGCGGGAATGAGCAGTTCTTC.

The chain combines TRBV12-3 or TRBV12-4 with TRBJ2-7, with D unresolved. V lost 3 bases and J 0 bases, leaving 3 bases between the germline ends. This CDR3 contains 12 residues. The CDR3 DNA reads as TGTGCCAGCAGTTTCGCCTCCTACGAGCAGTACTTC. The encoded protein is CASSFASYEQYF.

There are many counts of this clonotype. The V call is TRBV10-3, the J call TRBJ2-7, with 11 nucleotides matching TRBD2. Germline trimming cut 4 bases from V and 6 bases from J; bases unmatched to any gene: 5. The CDR3 is made up of 14 amino acids. Germline values: CDR1 ENHRY, CDR2 SYGVKD. The CDR3, as DNA: TGTGCCATCAGTGGACTAGCGGGACCGGGCGAGCAGTACTTC. It translates to CAISGLAGPGEQYF.

This clonotype was found a few times. The rearrangement joins TRBV27 to TRBJ1-5; no clear D gene. Trimming left V 5 bases short and J 0 bases short, with 8 bases between. The CDR3 length is 14 residues. Germline assignment: CDR1 MNHEY and CDR2 SMNVEV (reference sequence). CDR3 in amino acids: CASSRADSNQPQHF. DNA of the CDR3: TGTGCCAGCAGTCGGGCAGATAGCAATCAGCCCCAGCATTTT.

The chain is built from TRBV19 and TRBJ1-1, with a tentative D call TRBD1 (6 bases). In germline, CDR1 is LNHDA, CDR2 SQIVND (reference sequence). The ends were cut back, 3 bases at V and 5 bases at J, with 10 bases in the middle. This CDR3 comprises 13 residues. Here the CDR3 reads CASSITGRTEAFF. The CDR3 DNA reads as TGTGCCAGTAGTATTACAGGGAGAACTGAAGCTTTCTTT. The whole variable domain, remainder taken from reference TRBV19 and TRBJ1-1, is DGGITQSPKYLFRKEGQNVTLSCEQNLNHDAMYWYRQDPGQGLRLIYYSQIVNDFQKGDIAEGYSVSREKKESFPLTVTSAQKNPTAFYLCASSITGRTEAFFGQGTRLTVV.

The V gene is TRBV18, the J gene TRBJ2-1; 10 bases align to TRBD2. The V gene's germline CDR1 is KGHSH and CDR2 LQKENI. The junction had 7 bases not matched to a gene; V was cut back by 6 bases and J by 8 bases. The CDR3 has 14 amino acids. The CDR3 sequence is CASSGLADLHEQFF. In DNA form, the CDR3 reads TGTGCCAGCTCTGGACTAGCGGACCTCCATGAGCAGTTCTTC.

The V gene is TRBV5-5, the J gene TRBJ1-5, with D possibly matching TRBD1 (5 bases). With 0 bases removed from V and 3 bases from J, the gap between germline ends came to 10 bases. The CDR3 spans 15 residues. The germline V gene encodes CDR1 SGHKS and CDR2 YYEKEE (reference sequence). CDR3 amino acids: CASSLEAGNNQPQHF. The CDR3 DNA reads TGTGCCAGCAGCTTGGAGGCAGGGAACAATCAGCCCCAGCATTTT. Full variable domain (missing parts from reference TRBV5-5 and TRBJ1-5): DAGVTQSPTHLIKTRGQQVTLRCSPISGHKSVSWYQQVLGQGPQFIFQYYEKEERGRGNFPDRFSARQFPNYSSELNVNALLLGDSALYLCASSLEAGNNQPQHFGDGTRLSIL.

This clonotype was observed a handful of times. The chain has TRBV6-6 and TRBJ2-1; D possibly corresponds to TRBD2 (6 bases). Trimming shortened V by 2 bases and J by 6 bases, and 17 bases separated the two germline ends. Germline loops: CDR1 MNHNY, CDR2 SVGAGI (reference sequence). The CDR3 is 16 amino acids. CDR3 DNA: TGTGCCAGCAGTTACCCCCAGATCGGGGGTGGCAATGAGCAGTTCTTC. Residues: CASSYPQIGGGNEQFF.

In this sample, this clonotype turned up a few times. The chain couples TRBV30 to TRBJ2-3, with 8 bases matching TRBD2. CDR3 size: 14 residues. CDR1 GTSNPN and CDR2 SVGIG come from the germline V gene (reference sequence). With 4 bases clipped from V and 4 bases from J, the junction kept 7 bases outside the gene matches. CDR3 protein: CAWKAGGDADTQYF. Written as DNA, the CDR3 is TGTGCCTGGAAGGCGGGAGGAGATGCAGATACGCAGTATTTT.